This T cell receptor beta chain was sequenced during a study of T cells in Graves' hyperthyroidism and ophthalmopathy. Study observations and caveats: Peripheral blood also featured most of the thyroid clonotypes expanded above 0.001.

PBMCs came from around 9.7 ml fresh peripheral blood. Amplified TCR beta CDR3 regions came from RNA transcripts. During a first-round RT-PCR of the TCR CDR3, the HTBI primer set was used. MiXCR, applied by TCRdb to the multiplex PCR reads, yields one record per CDR3 protein. The table records roughly 500,000 distinct CDR3 sequences, about 14% of them present only once. This clonotype was counted at least ten times. Its antigen is currently unknown. Specimen: blood. The sequence was collected from a woman in her twenties or thirties with Graves' hyperthyroidism that later progressed to Graves' ophthalmopathy.

The CDR3 region has the DNA TGTGCCAGCAGTTCGACAGGGTTGCTCGGCAATGAGCAGTTCTTC. It is translated as CASSSTGLLGNEQFF. The rearrangement links TRBV28 to TRBJ2-1, with 7 bases identical to TRBD1. With 4 bases clipped from V and 6 bases from J, the junction kept 9 bases outside the gene matches. Germline CDR1 and CDR2: MDHEN and SYDVKM. This CDR3 is built from 15 residues.